The 31 T cell receptor beta chains reported below all come from one sample, sequenced in a study of cytomegalovirus exposure and HLA in healthy donors. The PCR contained 60 Vbeta and 13 Jbeta primers. The protocol was immunoSEQ multiplex PCR, while the TCRdb copy is restricted to in-frame clones and leaves out a portion. Among some 130,000 clones, around four fifths were seen once, and the ten largest hold around 1.6%. The source material was PBMCs. The receptors were gathered from a female donor in good health and CMV-seronegative.

The count of this clone is one. The genes are TRBV7-9 and TRBJ2-1; TRBD1 aligns across 7 bases. The J segment lost 3 bases and the V segment lost 3 bases, leaving 5 bases of the junction unmatched. CDR3 length: 15 residues. Germline V gene sequence: CDR1 SEHNR, CDR2 FQNEAQ (reference sequence). CDR3 region: CASSFRDRVYNEQFF. The CDR3 coding sequence is TGTGCCAGCAGCTTCCGGGACAGAGTCTACAATGAGCAGTTCTTC.

The chain is built from TRBV28 and TRBJ1-1; TRBD1 aligns across 7 bases. The germline CDR1 and CDR2 sequences are MDHEN and SYDVKM. This CDR3 region has 15 residues. Trimming took 6 bases from V and 0 from J; bases not matched to a gene: 7. CDR3: CASRPYRGMNTEAFF. In nucleotides, the CDR3 is TGTGCCAGCAGGCCCTACAGGGGCATGAACACTGAAGCTTTCTTT.

The chain combines TRBV28 with TRBJ2-3; 7 positions match TRBD2. CDR3 length: 16 residues. V lost 3 bases, J lost 1 base, and 7 bases stayed unmatched. Germline V lookup: CDR1 MDHEN, CDR2 SYDVKM. Here the CDR3 DNA reads TGTGCCAGCAGTTTCCTACTAGCGTTGGGCACAGATACGCAGTATTTT. It encodes CASSFLLALGTDTQYF.

Note on this clone: The sample has other DNA sequences that encode this CDR3 too. Here the CDR3 reads CASIPTGSRTDTQYF. CDR3 sequence (DNA): TGTGCCAGCATTCCGACAGGCTCACGTACAGATACGCAGTATTTT. The rearrangement links TRBV6-1 to TRBJ2-3; TRBD1 might be the D (6 bases). The CDR3 runs to 15 residues. Trimming took 7 bases from V and 3 from J, leaving 17 bases between them. Germline CDR1 is MNHNS and CDR2 is SASEGT.

The chain combines TRBV7-2 with TRBJ2-5; 7 nucleotides align to TRBD2. Germline V CDR1 and CDR2: SGHTA, FQGNSA. V shed 5 bases, J shed 6 bases, and the junction held 12 bases outside the gene matches. This CDR3 region has 15 residues. The CDR3 sequence: CASSPPSGGGKTQYF. For the CDR3, the DNA is TGTGCCAGCAGCCCCCCTAGCGGAGGAGGGAAGACCCAGTACTTC.

The chain recombines TRBV9 with TRBJ1-4; no firm D call. The germline V and J ends were trimmed by 4 bases and 8 bases, with 12 bases remaining between them. Germline loops: CDR1 SGDLS, CDR2 YYNGEE. This CDR3 contains 13 residues. CDR3 nucleotides: TGTGCCAGCAGCCCTGGGAGTGGGGAAAAACTGTTTTTT. This translates into CASSPGSGEKLFF.

This sequence joins TRBV7-3 and TRBJ1-1; D remains ambiguous. Germline loops: CDR1 SGHTA, CDR2 FQGTGA. This CDR3 spans 15 amino acids. V was shortened by 0 bases and J by 4 bases, with 12 bases between the two germline ends. The CDR3 loop is CASSLTVGRATEAFF. In nucleotides, the CDR3 is TGTGCCAGCAGCTTAACGGTGGGGAGGGCCACTGAAGCTTTCTTT. Full variable domain (outside the CDR3, taken from reference TRBV7-3 and TRBJ1-1): GAGVSQTPSNKVTEKGKYVELRCDPISGHTALYWYRQSLGQGPEFLIYFQGTGAADDSGLPNDRFFAVRPEGSVSTLKIQRTERGDSAVYLCASSLTVGRATEAFFGQGTRLTVV.

V and J are TRBV9 and TRBJ1-3; TRBD1 aligns across 8 bases. Losses at the gene ends were 4 bases for V and 4 bases for J; bases not matched to a gene: 7. Germline CDR1 and CDR2: SGDLS and YYNGEE. This CDR3 is 15 amino acids long. The DNA for the CDR3 is TGTGCCAGCAGCATACAGGGGGGCCCCGGAAACACCATATATTTT. Translated: CASSIQGGPGNTIYF.

The chain combines TRBV27 with TRBJ2-4; 7 nucleotides align to TRBD2. V lost 5 bases and J lost 3; bases outside the gene matches: 13. The CDR3 is made up of 17 amino acids. Germline CDR1 reads MNHEY; CDR2 reads SMNVEV (reference sequence). CDR3 DNA: TGTGCCAGCAGTCGGTTCGCGGGAGAAGCGGACAAAAACATTCAGTACTTC. This sequence encodes CASSRFAGEADKNIQYF.

The chain employs TRBV11-3 and TRBJ2-1, with D possibly TRBD2 on 6 matching bases. This CDR3 spans 15 amino acids. CDR1 is SGHNT, CDR2 YENEEA, per germline. Trimming stripped 2 bases from V and 0 bases from J, with 8 bases between. CDR3 protein: CASSLTAGSYNEQFF. CDR3 coding DNA: TGTGCCAGCAGCTTAACAGCGGGCTCCTACAATGAGCAGTTCTTC.

The chain uses TRBV5-1 and TRBJ2-7; TRBD1 matches at 7 bases. The V segment lost 0 bases and the J segment 0 bases; nucleotides outside the gene matches: 6. This CDR3 spans 16 amino acids. CDR1 is SGHRS, CDR2 YFSETQ, per germline. The CDR3 coding sequence is TGCGCCAGCAGCTTGGATCCGGGACAGAGCTCCTACGAGCAGTACTTC. Amino acid sequence: CASSLDPGQSSYEQYF.

This sequence joins TRBV4-1 and TRBJ2-5; 9 bases line up with TRBD2. Germline V gene lookup returns CDR1 MGHRA and CDR2 YSYEKL. The trim removed 2 bases at V and 0 bases at J, leaving 4 bases unmatched. The CDR3 totals 16 residues. CDR3 sequence reads: CASSQSRLADQETQYF. CDR3 nucleotides: TGCGCCAGCAGCCAATCAAGACTAGCGGACCAAGAGACCCAGTACTTC.

This chain joins TRBV5-1 and TRBJ1-1; TRBD1 might be the D (6 bases). Germline V gene sequence: CDR1 SGHRS, CDR2 YFSETQ. This CDR3 is 15 amino acids long. V was clipped by 0 bases and J by 5 bases, with 14 bases between them. This CDR3 is CASSLGVGGPTEAFF. The DNA for the CDR3 is TGCGCCAGCAGCTTGGGAGTAGGGGGACCGACTGAAGCTTTCTTT.

The genes are TRBV9 and TRBJ2-3, with 12 bases aligning to TRBD2. Germline V gene lookup returns CDR1 SGDLS and CDR2 YYNGEE. There are 16 residues in the CDR3. The J segment lost 3 bases and the V segment lost 3 bases, leaving 5 bases of the junction unmatched. Here the CDR3 reads CASSASSGRVTDTQYF. The CDR3 DNA sequence: TGTGCCAGCAGCGCCTCTAGCGGGAGGGTTACAGATACGCAGTATTTT.

The rearrangement joins TRBV14 to TRBJ2-1; TRBD2 matches at 10 bases. Germline V gene sequence: CDR1 SGHDN, CDR2 FVKESK. Trimming at V came to 1 base and at J to 0 bases, leaving 6 bases not matched to a gene. The CDR3 runs to 18 residues. CDR3 in DNA: TGTGCCAGCAGCCAAGTGGGTAGCGGGAGGAGCTCCTACAATGAGCAGTTCTTC. It yields the protein CASSQVGSGRSSYNEQFF.

The chain is built from TRBV7-2 and TRBJ1-5; no clear D. The CDR3 is 18 amino acids. Germline V gives CDR1 SGHTA, CDR2 FQGNSA. The V gene lost 5 bases and the J gene lost 0 bases, with 20 bases spanning the gap. This CDR3 reads CASSPSLAGSYSNQPQHF. CDR3 in DNA: TGTGCCAGCAGCCCTTCCTTAGCGGGGAGCTATAGCAATCAGCCCCAGCATTTT.

The chain has TRBV7-2 and TRBJ1-4, with TRBD1 matching 7 bases. CDR1 and CDR2 (germline): SGHTA, FQGNSA. The CDR3 extends over 14 amino acids. Trimming cost V 4 bases and J 8 bases; bases outside gene matches: 7. The CDR3 DNA reads TGTGCCAGCAGCTCACACGGACAGGCAGAAAAACTGTTTTTT. Translated, it gives CASSSHGQAEKLFF.

The chain is built from TRBV19 and TRBJ2-7; TRBD2 might be the D (7 bases). Germline lookup yields CDR1 LNHDA and CDR2 SQIVND (reference sequence). This CDR3 region has 13 residues. Trimming took 9 bases from V and 3 from J, leaving 15 bases between them. CDR3 loop: CARGGAFYYEQYF. In nucleotides, the CDR3 is TGTGCCAGAGGGGGGGCTTTTTACTACGAGCAGTACTTC.

The V call is TRBV4-3, the J call TRBJ2-3, with TRBD2 matching over 11 bases. V lost 4 bases, J lost 0 bases, and 12 bases stayed unmatched. CDR3 length: 19 residues. CDR1 LGHNA and CDR2 YSLEER come from the germline V gene. Written as DNA, the CDR3 is TGCGCCAGCAGCCTCCAAGCCCCCGGGACTAGCGGTAGCACAGATACGCAGTATTTT. Translating it yields CASSLQAPGTSGSTDTQYF.

In this sample, this clone turned up a few times. The chain employs TRBV19 and TRBJ1-5, with 7 bases lining up with TRBD1. The CDR3 spans 17 residues. Germline V CDR1 and CDR2: LNHDA, SQIVND (reference sequence). J lost 0 bases, V lost 5 bases, and 10 bases had no gene match. The CDR3 spells CASSVRGGAYSNQPQHF. DNA for the CDR3: TGTGCCAGTAGTGTCCGAGGGGGCGCGTATAGCAATCAGCCCCAGCATTTT. Together with reference TRBV19 and TRBJ1-5, the CDR3 gives the full variable domain: DGGITQSPKYLFRKEGQNVTLSCEQNLNHDAMYWYRQDPGQGLRLIYYSQIVNDFQKGDIAEGYSVSREKKESFPLTVTSAQKNPTAFYLCASSVRGGAYSNQPQHFGDGTRLSIL.

This clone has more than one count but fewer than ten. This chain joins TRBV11-2 and TRBJ2-3; D might be TRBD2 (6 bases). V shed 4 bases and J shed 4 bases, with 12 bases lying between them. This CDR3 has 14 amino acids. Germline values: CDR1 SGHAT, CDR2 FQNNGV. The DNA for the CDR3 is TGTGCCAGCAGCTCACTTGGAGGGGCAGATACGCAGTATTTT. This translates into CASSSLGGADTQYF.

CDR3: CAIRGRDRGLNEQYF. CDR3 DNA sequence: TGTGCCATCAGGGGCCGGGACAGGGGGCTGAACGAGCAGTACTTC. V usage is TRBV10-3 and J usage is TRBJ2-7; 12 bases are a match to TRBD1. With V trimmed by 6 bases and J by 5 bases, 8 bases remained unmatched. The CDR3 sequence is 15 residues long. Germline assignment: CDR1 ENHRY and CDR2 SYGVKD.

V is TRBV2 and J is TRBJ2-3; 8 nucleotides line up with TRBD2. CDR1 and CDR2 from the germline V gene are SNHLY and FYNNEI. Trimming removed 7 bases from V and 0 bases from J; junction bases left unmatched: 3. CDR3 length: 14 residues. In DNA, the CDR3 is TGTGCCAGCAAGCCTAGCGGGAGCACAGATACGCAGTATTTT. This codes for CASKPSGSTDTQYF.

The rearrangement uses TRBV21-1 and TRBJ2-1; the table assigns TRBD2, which was not confirmed against the DNA. TRBV21-1 is noted as a pseudogene. This CDR3 contains 15 residues. The CDR3 DNA is TGTGCCAGCAGCAATACTAGCGGGCGGAGGAATGAGCAGTTCTTC. This codes for CASSNTSGRRNEQFF.

The chain links TRBV6-5 to TRBJ2-1; perhaps TRBD2 as D (7 bases). Germline-derived CDR1 and CDR2 are MNHEY and SVGAGI. This CDR3 contains 15 residues. The V gene lost 8 bases and the J gene lost 9 bases, with 23 bases spanning the gap. CDR3 in DNA: TGTGCCAGCCGCCGGGGGGCGGGAGACCCAAGTGAGCAGTTCTTC. Amino acids: CASRRGAGDPSEQFF.

The chain has TRBV2 and TRBJ2-7; TRBD1 matches 9 bases. Germline V gene sequence: CDR1 SNHLY, CDR2 FYNNEI. V lost 7 bases to trimming and J lost 4 bases; unmatched junction nucleotides: 5. The CDR3 consists of 13 residues. Here the CDR3 DNA reads TGTGCCAGCAAAACAGGGGGCGTATACGAGCAGTACTTC. Translating gives CASKTGGVYEQYF. The whole variable domain, filled in from reference TRBV2 and TRBJ2-7, reads EPEVTQTPSHQVTQMGQEVILRCVPISNHLYFYWYRQILGQKVEFLVSFYNNEISEKSEIFDDQFSVERPDGSNFTLKIRSTKLEDSAMYFCASKTGGVYEQYFGPGTRLTVT.

The V gene is TRBV7-2, the J gene TRBJ2-5, with D uncertain. V gave up 5 bases and J gave up 2 bases, with 18 bases separating them. The CDR3 is 16 residues long. Germline V gene sequence: CDR1 SGHTA, CDR2 FQGNSA. CDR3 in amino acids: CASSRSLAPRQETQYF. The CDR3 coding sequence is TGTGCCAGCAGCCGCAGTTTAGCCCCGCGGCAAGAGACCCAGTACTTC.

The chain has TRBV29-1 and TRBJ1-1; a weak D match, TRBD1 (6 bases). Germline loops: CDR1 SQVTM, CDR2 ANQGSEA. The CDR3 runs to 14 residues. With 6 bases removed from V and 1 base from J, the gap between germline ends came to 15 bases. CDR3 sequence reads: CSVPRRGANTEAFF. The CDR3 nucleotides are TGCAGCGTGCCACGCCGGGGGGCGAACACTGAAGCTTTCTTT.

This clone came up once. The V gene is TRBV4-3, the J gene TRBJ1-1, with a possible D match to TRBD1 (5 bases). The V end lost 3 bases, the J end lost 5 bases, and 19 bases lay between the germline ends. Germline CDR1 and CDR2: LGHNA and YSLEER. The CDR3 length is 16 residues. DNA for the CDR3: TGCGCCAGCAGCCAGGGAAAACAGGTGGTACAGACTGAAGCTTTCTTT. Encoded protein: CASSQGKQVVQTEAFF.

This sequence joins TRBV30 and TRBJ1-1; 8 bases match TRBD1. V trimming: 3 bases; J trimming: 8 bases; junction bases outside the gene matches: 5. The CDR3 consists of 12 residues. CDR1 is GTSNPN, CDR2 SVGIG, per germline (reference sequence). In nucleotides, the CDR3 is TGTGCCTGGAGAAGGACAGGGTCGGAAGCTTTCTTT. Protein sequence: CAWRRTGSEAFF.

A few counts support this clone. The chain combines TRBV7-9 with TRBJ2-1; 12 bases are shared with TRBD2. The germline CDR1 and CDR2 sequences are SEHNR and FQNEAQ (reference sequence). V was pared by 2 bases and J by 3 bases, with 5 bases of the junction left unmatched. The CDR3 consists of 17 residues. The CDR3 sequence is CASSLTRLAGVYNEQFF. The CDR3 nucleotides are TGTGCCAGCAGCTTAACAAGACTAGCGGGGGTCTACAATGAGCAGTTCTTC.